One sample yielded the 27 T cell receptor beta chains listed below, sequenced in a study of T-cell reconstitution after alpha-beta-depleted transplantation in children. Unique molecular identifiers were incorporated into the prepared TCRbeta library. TCRdb re-called the PCR reads through MiXCR, storing one row per CDR3 protein. The sample includes 500,000 to 750,000 distinct CDR3 sequences, about an eighth seen only once; the top ten take about 2.2%. The material sequenced was PBMCs, mostly from graft donor cells, taken 360 days after TCRalphabeta/CD19-depleted stem cell transplant. All receptors derive from a male patient under 18 who had a stem cell transplant for acute myeloid leukemia, so the T cells may come from the graft donor.

The chain carries TRBV5-1 and TRBJ2-4; D ambiguous. Germline V gene data show CDR1 as SGHRS and CDR2 as YFSETQ. The V end was cut by 2 bases, the J end by 6 bases, with 18 bases between. CDR3 length: 16 residues. CDR3 residues: CASSFFPGVALNIQYF. In nucleotides, the CDR3 is TGCGCCAGCAGCTTTTTTCCAGGTGTCGCGCTAAACATTCAGTACTTC.

V usage is TRBV19 and J usage is TRBJ2-5; no firm D call. The V gene lost 9 bases and the J gene lost 4 bases, with 9 bases spanning the gap. The germline V gene has CDR1 LNHDA and CDR2 SQIVND (reference sequence). The CDR3 is made up of 11 amino acids. CDR3 protein: CASGMVETQYF. The CDR3 DNA follows: TGTGCCAGCGGAATGGTAGAGACCCAGTACTTC.

This clonotype was seen a few times. The chain couples TRBV5-1 to TRBJ2-4; D is undetermined. Germline CDR1 reads SGHRS; CDR2 reads YFSETQ. V was clipped by 0 bases and J by 8 bases, with 18 bases between them. This CDR3 has 16 amino acids. The chain's CDR3 is CASSLVSTHPRDIQYF. The CDR3 DNA reads as TGCGCCAGCAGCTTGGTTTCAACGCACCCCCGGGACATTCAGTACTTC. Full variable domain (rest looked up from reference TRBV5-1 and TRBJ2-4): KAGVTQTPRYLIKTRGQQVTLSCSPISGHRSVSWYQQTPGQGLQFLFEYFSETQRNKGNFPGRFSGRQFSNSRSEMNVSTLELGDSALYLCASSLVSTHPRDIQYFGAGTRLSVL.

The chain has TRBV4-2 and TRBJ2-7, with TRBD1 matching 7 bases. This CDR3 contains 14 residues. V shed 0 bases, J shed 5 bases, and the junction held 4 bases outside the gene matches. The germline V gene encodes CDR1 LGHNA and CDR2 YNFKEQ. The CDR3 loop is CASSQEGGGNEQYF. CDR3 DNA: TGTGCCAGCAGCCAAGAAGGGGGCGGAAACGAGCAGTACTTC.

This clonotype has ten or more counts. J is TRBJ2-5 and V is TRBV5-1; 9 bases line up with TRBD2. The CDR3 covers 17 residues. Germline loops: CDR1 SGHRS, CDR2 YFSETQ. After removal of 1 base from V and 5 bases from J, the junction contained 12 bases not matched to a gene. The CDR3, as DNA: TGCGCCAGCAGCTTGAAATCGGCGGGACTAGCTAGGGAGACCCAGTACTTC. The encoded protein is CASSLKSAGLARETQYF.

This clonotype was counted between two and nine times. The chain employs TRBV12-3 or TRBV12-4 and TRBJ2-4; a weak D match, TRBD2 (7 bases). Trimming cost V 5 bases and J 6 bases, with 11 bases left between them. The CDR3 spans 13 residues. CDR3 sequence reads: CASSPGGRNIQYF. The CDR3 DNA reads as TGTGCCAGCAGTCCGGGGGGCAGAAACATTCAGTACTTC.

This clonotype was detected many times. As DNA, the CDR3 is TGCGCCAGCAGCTTGGCCCCTAGCGGGATACATTCCTACGAGCAGTACTTC. It encodes CASSLAPSGIHSYEQYF. The chain recombines TRBV5-1 with TRBJ2-7; TRBD2 aligns across 9 bases. The CDR3 consists of 17 residues. After removal of 0 bases from V and 1 base from J, the junction contained 8 bases not matched to a gene. CDR1 is SGHRS and CDR2 is YFSETQ in the germline V gene.

This chain connects TRBV7-6 to TRBJ2-1; TRBD2 aligns across 9 bases. Germline assignment: CDR1 SGHVS and CDR2 FNYEAQ. The V gene end was trimmed by 3 bases and the J gene end by 3 bases; junction bases not matched to a gene: 3. The CDR3 length is 15 residues. The CDR3 DNA reads TGTGCCAGCAGCTTCGGTAGCGGGGGCTACAATGAGCAGTTCTTC. Translated: CASSFGSGGYNEQFF.

This clonotype has a handful of counts. This rearrangement joins TRBV29-1 to TRBJ2-2; 7 bases align to TRBD2. The CDR3 consists of 16 residues. The V and J ends lost 4 bases and 3 bases, in that order; junction bases with no gene match: 11. Per the germline V gene, CDR1 is SQVTM and CDR2 is ANQGSEA. CDR3 in amino acids: CSVGGVLARHTGELFF. CDR3 nucleotides: TGCAGCGTTGGCGGGGTACTAGCGAGACACACCGGGGAGCTGTTTTTT.

The chain links TRBV9 to TRBJ2-1; D uncertain. V gave up 0 bases and J gave up 0 bases, with 7 bases separating them. Per germline, CDR1 SGDLS and CDR2 YYNGEE. The CDR3 spans 15 residues. The CDR3 protein is CASSVDQSSYNEQFF. The CDR3 coding sequence is TGTGCCAGCAGCGTAGACCAGAGCTCCTACAATGAGCAGTTCTTC.

V usage is TRBV20-1 and J usage is TRBJ2-7; 9 bases fit TRBD2. Losses at the gene ends were 4 bases for V and 3 bases for J; bases not matched to a gene: 4. The length of the CDR3 is 13 residues. Germline lookup yields CDR1 DFQATT and CDR2 SNEGSKA (reference sequence). The CDR3 sequence is CSANSGRVYEQYF. As DNA, the CDR3 is TGCAGTGCTAATAGCGGGAGAGTCTACGAGCAGTACTTC.

The chain carries TRBV2 and TRBJ1-1, with D possibly TRBD1 on 6 matching bases. The CDR3 has 13 amino acids. V shed 2 bases and J shed 8 bases, with 12 bases lying between them. The V gene's germline CDR1 is SNHLY and CDR2 FYNNEI. The CDR3 DNA sequence: TGTGCCAGCAGTGAACTCAGGGGCCAAGAAGCTTTCTTT. Translation gives CASSELRGQEAFF.

V is TRBV4-3 and J is TRBJ2-5; D is possibly TRBD2 (6 bases). Trimming shortened V by 1 base and J by 5 bases, and 14 bases separated the two germline ends. Per the germline V gene, CDR1 is LGHNA and CDR2 is YSLEER. The CDR3 runs 15 residues. The CDR3 bases are TGCGCCAGCAGCCAAGGAGGAGGGGTGCTGGAGACCCAGTACTTC. As protein: CASSQGGGVLETQYF.

The chain links TRBV10-3 to TRBJ2-7; 13 bases agree with TRBD2. J gave up 1 base and V 3 bases, and 3 bases lay outside the gene matches. The CDR3 is 16 amino acids. The germline V gene has CDR1 ENHRY and CDR2 SYGVKD. The CDR3 loop is CAISEPGLAGSYEQYF. The CDR3 nucleotides are TGTGCCATCAGTGAACCGGGACTAGCGGGATCCTACGAGCAGTACTTC.

This clonotype has only a few counts. CDR3 DNA: TGTGCCAGCGCGGAGGATAGGGGGCGCCTGACAGATACGCAGTATTTT. This codes for CASAEDRGRLTDTQYF. The chain uses TRBV6-2 or TRBV6-3 and TRBJ2-3; 7 nucleotides align to TRBD1. Per germline, CDR1 MNHEY and CDR2 SVGEGT. V trimming: 8 bases; J trimming: 3 bases; junction bases outside the gene matches: 14. The CDR3 is made up of 16 amino acids.

This clonotype was counted at least ten times. The chain recombines TRBV25-1 with TRBJ2-5; 8 bases are shared with TRBD1. Germline loops: CDR1 MGHDK, CDR2 SYGVNS. This CDR3 is built from 15 residues. With V trimmed by 3 bases and J by 4 bases, 7 bases remained unmatched. CDR3 nucleotide sequence: TGTGCCAGCAGTGAGAGCCAGGGGGCGCGAGAGACCCAGTACTTC. The encoded protein is CASSESQGARETQYF.

The chain combines TRBV7-9 with TRBJ2-7; D possibly corresponds to TRBD1 (5 bases). Trimming pared 5 bases from V and 6 bases from J, leaving 17 bases between. The CDR3 extends over 14 amino acids. CDR1 and CDR2 (germline): SEHNR, FQNEAQ (reference sequence). CDR3 in DNA: TGTGCCAGCAGCAAACAGGCTAGTCTCGTCGAGCAGTACTTC. It specifies CASSKQASLVEQYF.

J is TRBJ2-7 and V is TRBV7-6; 8 bases are a match to TRBD1. Germline trimming cut 11 bases from V and 2 bases from J; bases unmatched to any gene: 8. The CDR3 has 13 residues. Germline V gene data show CDR1 as SGHVS and CDR2 as FNYEAQ. The CDR3, as DNA: TGTGCCTCGGCGCAGGGGGCGACCTACGAGCAGTACTTC. Translating it yields CASAQGATYEQYF.

This clonotype was detected only a few times. The V call is TRBV29-1, the J call TRBJ2-7; 7 positions match TRBD1. The V gene's germline CDR1 is SQVTM and CDR2 ANQGSEA. This CDR3 is built from 13 residues. With V trimmed by 5 bases and J by 2 bases, 6 bases remained unmatched. Written as DNA, the CDR3 is TGCAGCGTTCGGGGACAGCTAACCTACGAGCAGTACTTC. Its translation is CSVRGQLTYEQYF.

This clonotype was detected a few times. This sequence joins TRBV28 and TRBJ2-7; 9 nucleotides match TRBD2. The CDR3 is 14 amino acids. The germline V gene has CDR1 MDHEN and CDR2 SYDVKM. The V segment lost 7 bases and the J segment 6 bases; nucleotides outside the gene matches: 10. This CDR3 is CASKTVGLASEQYF. CDR3 DNA sequence: TGTGCCAGCAAAACCGTGGGACTAGCTAGCGAGCAGTACTTC.

This chain uses TRBV20-1 with TRBJ2-7; tentatively, D is TRBD1 or TRBD2 (5 bases each). CDR1 is DFQATT, CDR2 SNEGSKA, per germline (reference sequence). V gave up 6 bases and J gave up 2 bases, with 14 bases separating them. The CDR3 sequence is 13 residues long. CDR3 in DNA: TGCAGTGCAGGGGCGGGCCGGACCTACGAGCAGTACTTC. Protein sequence: CSAGAGRTYEQYF.

This clonotype was seen more than once but under ten times. The J gene is TRBJ2-3, the V gene TRBV28; 7 bases agree with TRBD1. CDR3 size: 13 residues. The V segment lost 8 bases and the J segment 3 bases; nucleotides outside the gene matches: 5. In germline, CDR1 is MDHEN, CDR2 SYDVKM. CDR3 nucleotides: TGTGCCAGCGAAAGACAGGGAACAGATACGCAGTATTTT. It translates to CASERQGTDTQYF. The full variable domain, rest sourced from reference TRBV28 and TRBJ2-3, is DVKVTQSSRYLVKRTGEKVFLECVQDMDHENMFWYRQDPGLGLRLIYFSYDVKMKEKGDIPEGYSVSREKKERFSLILESASTNQTSMYLCASERQGTDTQYFGPGTRLTVL.

This clonotype was seen more than once but under ten times. The J gene is TRBJ2-5, the V gene TRBV7-2; TRBD2 matches 10 bases. The V gene's germline CDR1 is SGHTA and CDR2 FQGNSA. V gave up 1 base and J gave up 5 bases; unmatched junction bases: 7. This CDR3 contains 16 residues. This CDR3 reads CASSLVQAGGPETQYF. Here the CDR3 DNA reads TGTGCCAGCAGCTTAGTCCAAGCGGGAGGGCCCGAGACCCAGTACTTC.

This clonotype was found many times. The chain joins TRBV29-1 to TRBJ2-2, with D possibly being TRBD1 (6 bases). CDR1 and CDR2 (germline): SQVTM, ANQGSEA. Trimming stripped 7 bases from V and 6 bases from J, with 9 bases between. The CDR3 consists of 11 residues. The CDR3 DNA reads TGCAGCGCCACAGGGCCCGGGGAGCTGTTTTTT. This encodes CSATGPGELFF.

This clonotype was found many times. The genes are TRBV12-3 or TRBV12-4 and TRBJ2-1, with D uncertain. V lost 6 bases and J lost 0, with 24 bases in between. This CDR3 spans 19 amino acids. CDR3 residues: CASSRSQLPNPYSYNEQFF. The CDR3 DNA reads as TGTGCCAGCAGCCGGTCGCAGCTACCTAACCCCTACTCCTACAATGAGCAGTTCTTC.

In nucleotides, the CDR3 is TGTGCCAGCAGCGTAGTGTCTATGGGACACAACACTGAAGCTTTCTTT. Translated, it gives CASSVVSMGHNTEAFF. The rearrangement links TRBV9 to TRBJ1-1; D possibly corresponds to TRBD1 (6 bases). This CDR3 contains 16 residues. V shed 0 bases and J shed 2 bases, with 14 bases lying between them. From germline, CDR1 is SGDLS and CDR2 YYNGEE.

The V gene is TRBV14, the J gene TRBJ2-3, with D unresolved. V was clipped by 4 bases and J by 1 base, with 15 bases between them. Germline CDR1 reads SGHDN; CDR2 reads FVKESK. The CDR3 consists of 16 residues. The CDR3 DNA reads as TGTGCCAGCAGCCTGGATAGGTCTCGCCGCACAGATACGCAGTATTTT. The encoded protein is CASSLDRSRRTDTQYF.